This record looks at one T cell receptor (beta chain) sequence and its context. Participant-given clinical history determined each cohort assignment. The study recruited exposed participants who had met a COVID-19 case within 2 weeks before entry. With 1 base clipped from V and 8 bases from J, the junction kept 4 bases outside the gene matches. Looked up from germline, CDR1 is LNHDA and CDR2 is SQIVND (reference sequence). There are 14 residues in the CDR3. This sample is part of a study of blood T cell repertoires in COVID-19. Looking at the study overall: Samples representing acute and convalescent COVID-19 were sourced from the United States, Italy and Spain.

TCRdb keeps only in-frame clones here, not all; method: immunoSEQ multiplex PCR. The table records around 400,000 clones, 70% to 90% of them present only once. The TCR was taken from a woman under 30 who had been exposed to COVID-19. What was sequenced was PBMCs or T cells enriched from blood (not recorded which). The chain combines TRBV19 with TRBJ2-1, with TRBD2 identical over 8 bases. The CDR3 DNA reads TGTGCCAGTAGTATAGCGGGGGGGCCCTATGAGCAGTTCTTC. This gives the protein CASSIAGGPYEQFF.